This T cell receptor beta chain was recorded in a study of blood T cell repertoires in COVID-19. Germline assignment: CDR1 SGHAT and CDR2 FQNNGV. CDR3 length: 15 amino acids. The germline V and J ends were trimmed by 2 bases and 7 bases, with 14 bases remaining between them. The method was immunoSEQ multiplex PCR; TCRdb's version includes in-frame clones alone and lacks a portion of them. Altogether 200,000 to 250,000 clones are present, roughly four fifths being singletons, with the ten largest covering approximately 1.8%. This TCR came from a man aged 55 to 70 who had recovered from COVID-19. The chain carries TRBV11-2 and TRBJ1-4; D is uncertain. The specimen was PBMCs or T cells enriched from blood (not recorded which). The CDR3 DNA follows: TGTGCCAGCAGCTTATTAGAGGCGGGCGGTGAAAAACTGTTTTTT. Translation gives CASSLLEAGGEKLFF.